Listed below are T cell receptor beta chains from one sample, sequenced in a study of blood T cell repertoires in COVID-19. Profiling relied on immunoSEQ multiplex PCR, and the TCRdb table lists in-frame clones only, not all of them. The table has around 80,000 clones, under 85% seen once; the top ten hold about 9%. The sample was peripheral blood. Receptor source: a human donor in a cohort sampled during active COVID-19. Both conserved end residues are part of each CDR3. Each record gives: D gene, J gene, V gene, clone size, CDR3 protein, CDR3 DNA. A D gene is named only where the DNA matches it firmly. Only part of the rows carry a size: once, few, many, or a class if the clone is expanded.

d_call: TRBD2; j_call: TRBJ2-5; v_call: TRBV6-2/TRBV6-3; clone_size: NA; cdr3_aa: CASSYSSGGKETQYF; cdr3_nt: TGTGCCAGCAGTTACTCGAGCGGGGGCAAAGAGACCCAGTACTTC
d_call: NA; j_call: TRBJ1-2; v_call: TRBV12-2; clone_size: NA; cdr3_aa: CASRLGPDRNYGYTF; cdr3_nt: TGTGCAAGTCGCTTAGGCCCCGACAGGAACTATGGCTACACCTTC
d_call: NA; j_call: TRBJ1-4; v_call: TRBV12-3/TRBV12-4; clone_size: once; cdr3_aa: CASSLTGNEKLFF; cdr3_nt: TGTGCCAGCAGTTTAACAGGGAATGAAAAACTGTTTTTT
d_call: NA; j_call: TRBJ2-6; v_call: TRBV3-1/TRBV3-2; clone_size: NA; cdr3_aa: CASSRRTSSSGANVLTF; cdr3_nt: TGTGCCAGCAGCCGGAGGACGTCCAGCTCTGGGGCCAACGTCCTGACTTTC
d_call: NA; j_call: TRBJ2-3; v_call: TRBV15; clone_size: NA; cdr3_aa: CATSRVGGTTDTQYF; cdr3_nt: TGTGCCACCAGCAGAGTTGGGGGGACCACAGATACGCAGTATTTT
d_call: TRBD2; j_call: TRBJ2-3; v_call: TRBV7-3; clone_size: NA; cdr3_aa: CASSLSGGTSTDTQYF; cdr3_nt: TGTGCCAGCAGCTTAAGCGGGGGGACTAGCACAGATACGCAGTATTTT
d_call: NA; j_call: TRBJ1-4; v_call: TRBV2; clone_size: few; cdr3_aa: CASRLSPRSEKLFF; cdr3_nt: TGTGCCAGCCGACTGTCGCCCCGCTCTGAAAAACTGTTTTTT
d_call: NA; j_call: TRBJ1-5; v_call: TRBV5-1; clone_size: few; cdr3_aa: CASSLEGGMNQPQHF; cdr3_nt: TGCGCCAGCAGCTTGGAAGGGGGTATGAATCAGCCCCAGCATTTT
d_call: TRBD1; j_call: TRBJ2-7; v_call: TRBV6-5; clone_size: few; cdr3_aa: CASSYSYRGYEQYF; cdr3_nt: TGTGCCAGCAGTTACTCGTACAGGGGTTACGAGCAGTACTTC
d_call: TRBD1; j_call: TRBJ1-4; v_call: TRBV19; clone_size: NA; cdr3_aa: CASSTQTGVDEKLFF; cdr3_nt: TGTGCCAGTAGTACCCAGACAGGGGTTGATGAAAAACTGTTTTTT
d_call: TRBD1; j_call: TRBJ1-5; v_call: TRBV19; clone_size: NA; cdr3_aa: CASSDPTQGARQPQHF; cdr3_nt: TGTGCCAGTAGTGATCCGACACAGGGGGCCAGGCAGCCCCAGCATTTT
d_call: NA; j_call: TRBJ2-3; v_call: TRBV6-5; clone_size: few; cdr3_aa: CASTARVTDTQYF; cdr3_nt: TGTGCCAGCACCGCCAGGGTCACAGATACGCAGTATTTT
d_call: TRBD2; j_call: TRBJ2-5; v_call: TRBV5-6; clone_size: NA; cdr3_aa: CASSPQRGVRETQYF; cdr3_nt: TGTGCCAGCAGCCCCCAGCGGGGGGTCCGGGAGACCCAGTACTTC
d_call: NA; j_call: TRBJ2-1; v_call: TRBV19; clone_size: NA; cdr3_aa: CASSMTATYNEQFF; cdr3_nt: TGTGCCAGTAGTATGACAGCGACCTACAATGAGCAGTTCTTC
d_call: TRBD1; j_call: TRBJ1-5; v_call: TRBV4-2; clone_size: NA; cdr3_aa: CASSQDGTGINQPQHF; cdr3_nt: TGTGCCAGCAGCCAAGACGGGACAGGGATTAATCAGCCCCAGCATTTT
d_call: TRBD2; j_call: TRBJ2-7; v_call: TRBV3-1/TRBV3-2; clone_size: once; cdr3_aa: CASSRRTSGPTRREQYF; cdr3_nt: TGTGCCAGCAGCCGGAGGACTAGCGGGCCCACGAGACGGGAGCAGTACTTC
d_call: NA; j_call: TRBJ1-5; v_call: TRBV3-1/TRBV3-2; clone_size: few; cdr3_aa: CASSQDPSPNQPQHF; cdr3_nt: TGTGCCAGCAGCCAAGATCCTTCCCCCAATCAGCCCCAGCATTTT
d_call: NA; j_call: TRBJ2-7; v_call: TRBV27; clone_size: NA; cdr3_aa: CASSLGRGIYEQYF; cdr3_nt: TGTGCCAGCAGTTTGGGCAGGGGCATCTACGAGCAGTACTTC
d_call: TRBD2; j_call: TRBJ2-1; v_call: TRBV19; clone_size: NA; cdr3_aa: CASRAGVLYNEQFF; cdr3_nt: TGTGCCAGTAGGGCGGGAGTTCTCTACAATGAGCAGTTCTTC
d_call: TRBD1; j_call: TRBJ2-5; v_call: TRBV15; clone_size: few; cdr3_aa: CATSSPRDRGSGETQYF; cdr3_nt: TGTGCCACCAGCAGCCCCCGGGACAGGGGGTCGGGAGAGACCCAGTACTTC
d_call: NA; j_call: TRBJ2-1; v_call: TRBV5-1; clone_size: NA; cdr3_aa: CASSSPGAGNEQFF; cdr3_nt: TGCGCCAGCAGCTCCCCTGGGGCGGGGAATGAGCAGTTCTTC
d_call: NA; j_call: TRBJ1-2; v_call: TRBV9; clone_size: NA; cdr3_aa: CASSVDGAGKNYGYTF; cdr3_nt: TGTGCCAGCAGCGTAGATGGGGCAGGGAAAAACTATGGCTACACCTTC
d_call: TRBD1; j_call: TRBJ1-3; v_call: TRBV30; clone_size: NA; cdr3_aa: CAWSPGQLSRNTIYF; cdr3_nt: TGTGCCTGGAGTCCGGGACAGTTGTCTCGGAACACCATATATTTT
d_call: TRBD2; j_call: TRBJ2-1; v_call: TRBV5-1; clone_size: NA; cdr3_aa: CASSLGSSGSRYNEQFF; cdr3_nt: TGCGCCAGCAGCTTGGGGTCTAGCGGGAGCCGCTACAATGAGCAGTTCTTC
d_call: TRBD1; j_call: TRBJ1-2; v_call: TRBV6-4; clone_size: NA; cdr3_aa: CASSAGTGGFGYTF; cdr3_nt: TGTGCCAGCAGTGCCGGGACAGGGGGCTTTGGCTACACCTTC
d_call: NA; j_call: TRBJ1-2; v_call: TRBV6-5; clone_size: few; cdr3_aa: CASSSQGNYGYTF; cdr3_nt: TGTGCCAGCAGTTCCCAGGGGAACTATGGCTACACCTTC
d_call: NA; j_call: TRBJ1-5; v_call: TRBV28; clone_size: NA; cdr3_aa: CASSLGQTNQPQHF; cdr3_nt: TGTGCCAGCAGTTTAGGACAGACGAATCAGCCCCAGCATTTT
d_call: NA; j_call: TRBJ2-5; v_call: TRBV10-3; clone_size: NA; cdr3_aa: CAIRGGGQETQYF; cdr3_nt: TGTGCCATCAGAGGGGGGGGCCAAGAGACCCAGTACTTC
d_call: TRBD2; j_call: TRBJ2-1; v_call: TRBV15; clone_size: NA; cdr3_aa: CATSRDMGGGNEQFF; cdr3_nt: TGTGCCACCAGCAGAGATATGGGGGGGGGCAATGAGCAGTTCTTC
d_call: NA; j_call: TRBJ1-6; v_call: TRBV7-2; clone_size: once; cdr3_aa: CASSQATGSNSPLHF; cdr3_nt: TGTGCCAGCAGCCAGGCGACAGGATCTAATTCACCCCTCCACTTT
d_call: NA; j_call: TRBJ2-6; v_call: TRBV21-1; clone_size: NA; cdr3_aa: CASSNPGQEISGANVLTF; cdr3_nt: TGTGCCAGCAGCAATCCCGGACAGGAGATCTCTGGGGCCAACGTCCTGACTTTC
d_call: TRBD2; j_call: TRBJ2-1; v_call: TRBV9; clone_size: NA; cdr3_aa: CASSTRLAGGSSTRNEQFF; cdr3_nt: TGTGCCAGCAGCACCCGACTAGCGGGGGGCTCCAGTACCCGCAATGAGCAGTTCTTC
d_call: TRBD1; j_call: TRBJ1-5; v_call: TRBV27; clone_size: NA; cdr3_aa: CASSWSGGTHQPQHF; cdr3_nt: TGTGCCAGCAGTTGGTCAGGGGGCACCCATCAGCCCCAGCATTTT
d_call: NA; j_call: TRBJ2-3; v_call: TRBV10-2; clone_size: NA; cdr3_aa: CASRTVTDTQYF; cdr3_nt: TGCGCCAGCAGGACTGTCACAGATACGCAGTATTTT
d_call: NA; j_call: TRBJ1-6; v_call: TRBV30; clone_size: few; cdr3_aa: CAWRTARAVSSPLHF; cdr3_nt: TGTGCCTGGAGAACAGCCCGAGCGGTCTCTTCACCCCTCCACTTT
d_call: TRBD1; j_call: TRBJ2-5; v_call: TRBV28; clone_size: NA; cdr3_aa: CASCPPVGQGRETQYF; cdr3_nt: TGTGCCAGCTGCCCCCCGGTGGGACAGGGTAGAGAGACCCAGTACTTC
d_call: NA; j_call: TRBJ1-2; v_call: TRBV27; clone_size: NA; cdr3_aa: CASSSHSGTPYGYTF; cdr3_nt: TGTGCCAGCAGTTCTCACTCCGGGACACCCTATGGCTACACCTTC
d_call: TRBD2; j_call: TRBJ2-2; v_call: TRBV12-3/TRBV12-4; clone_size: NA; cdr3_aa: CASTSSGTGELFF; cdr3_nt: TGTGCCAGCACCTCTAGCGGGACCGGGGAGCTGTTTTTT
d_call: TRBD1; j_call: TRBJ2-7; v_call: TRBV18; clone_size: NA; cdr3_aa: CASSTGQASYEQYF; cdr3_nt: TGTGCCAGCTCAACAGGACAGGCTAGCTACGAGCAGTACTTC
d_call: TRBD1; j_call: TRBJ2-7; v_call: TRBV29-1; clone_size: NA; cdr3_aa: CSVTGTETYEQYF; cdr3_nt: TGCAGCGTGACCGGGACAGAGACCTACGAGCAGTACTTC
d_call: TRBD2; j_call: TRBJ2-5; v_call: TRBV5-8; clone_size: once; cdr3_aa: CATGRGGKETQYF; cdr3_nt: TGTGCCACGGGGCGCGGGGGGAAAGAGACCCAGTACTTC
d_call: TRBD1; j_call: TRBJ2-7; v_call: TRBV16; clone_size: NA; cdr3_aa: CASSQFDRGFYEQYF; cdr3_nt: TGTGCCAGCAGCCAATTCGACAGGGGGTTCTACGAGCAGTACTTC
d_call: NA; j_call: TRBJ1-3; v_call: TRBV15; clone_size: NA; cdr3_aa: CATSALQESSGNTIYF; cdr3_nt: TGTGCCACCAGTGCACTACAGGAAAGCTCTGGAAACACCATATATTTT
d_call: NA; j_call: TRBJ2-3; v_call: TRBV6-5; clone_size: NA; cdr3_aa: CASSRDWGRTDTQYF; cdr3_nt: TGTGCCAGCAGTCGGGACTGGGGACGCACAGATACGCAGTATTTT
d_call: TRBD1; j_call: TRBJ2-6; v_call: TRBV3-1/TRBV3-2; clone_size: once; cdr3_aa: CASSQGTGTGIGRRGANVLTF; cdr3_nt: TGTGCCAGCAGCCAGGGCACCGGGACAGGGATTGGACGTCGGGGGGCCAACGTCCTGACTTTC
d_call: TRBD1; j_call: TRBJ1-2; v_call: TRBV29-1; clone_size: NA; cdr3_aa: CSVGTGGGNYGYTF; cdr3_nt: TGCAGCGTCGGGACAGGGGGAGGGAACTATGGCTACACCTTC
d_call: TRBD1; j_call: TRBJ2-3; v_call: TRBV7-6; clone_size: NA; cdr3_aa: CASGGQGADTQYF; cdr3_nt: TGTGCCAGCGGGGGACAGGGGGCAGATACGCAGTATTTT
d_call: NA; j_call: TRBJ1-5; v_call: TRBV28; clone_size: NA; cdr3_aa: CASSLPRGGNQPQHF; cdr3_nt: TGTGCCAGCAGTTTACCCAGGGGAGGGAATCAGCCCCAGCATTTT
d_call: TRBD1; j_call: TRBJ2-1; v_call: TRBV5-4; clone_size: NA; cdr3_aa: CASSPTRTTGAYNEQFF; cdr3_nt: TGTGCCAGCAGCCCCACCAGGACGACAGGGGCCTACAATGAGCAGTTCTTC
d_call: NA; j_call: TRBJ2-5; v_call: TRBV4-1; clone_size: NA; cdr3_aa: CASSRWGDGVQETQYF; cdr3_nt: TGCGCCAGCAGCCGCTGGGGGGATGGGGTCCAAGAGACCCAGTACTTC
d_call: TRBD2; j_call: TRBJ2-1; v_call: TRBV9; clone_size: once; cdr3_aa: CASSVGASGYYNEQFF; cdr3_nt: TGTGCCAGCAGCGTAGGGGCTAGCGGTTACTACAATGAGCAGTTCTTC
d_call: TRBD1; j_call: TRBJ2-5; v_call: TRBV2; clone_size: NA; cdr3_aa: CASRPDRGPSAQYF; cdr3_nt: TGTGCCAGCAGACCCGACAGGGGCCCTTCGGCCCAGTACTTC